Below, 5 T cell receptor beta chains from the same sample are listed, as sequenced in a study of blood T cell repertoires in COVID-19. TCRdb's table, derived via immunoSEQ multiplex PCR, lists solely in-frame clones and lacks some. The sample records some 200,000 clones, 70% to 85% being singletons. Input material: peripheral blood. These receptor sequences come from a human donor with acute or convalescent COVID-19. The donor label of this sample is uncertain.

The chain uses TRBV5-4 and TRBJ2-5; 7 nucleotides align to TRBD1. The ends lost 1 base at V and 3 bases at J; junction bases unmatched: 3. This CDR3 contains 14 residues. The germline V gene has CDR1 SGHNT and CDR2 YYREEE (reference sequence). CDR3 DNA: TGTGCCAGCAGCTTGCCCGACAGGGAAGAGACCCAGTACTTC. This codes for CASSLPDREETQYF.

This clone was detected once. V usage is TRBV6-6 and J usage is TRBJ2-5, with D perhaps TRBD1 (5 bases). The germline V gene has CDR1 MNHNY and CDR2 SVGAGI (reference sequence). The CDR3 extends over 14 amino acids. The V end was cut by 6 bases, the J end by 1 base, with 12 bases between. Written as DNA, the CDR3 is TGTGCCAGCAGGAGGACACCGACCCAAGAGACCCAGTACTTC. Encoded protein: CASRRTPTQETQYF.

The count of this clone is one. The chain has TRBV5-1 and TRBJ1-3; D is perhaps TRBD1 (5 bases). This CDR3 comprises 14 residues. CDR1 is SGHRS, CDR2 YFSETQ, per germline. Between the trimmed V and J ends, which lost 4 bases and 0 bases, there was a span of 8 bases. In nucleotides, the CDR3 is TGCGCCAGCAGCACTGACAGCTCTGGAAACACCATATATTTT. Translating it yields CASSTDSSGNTIYF.

The chain couples TRBV7-9 to TRBJ2-3; weak D call: TRBD1 (5 bases). Per the germline V gene, CDR1 is SEHNR and CDR2 is FQNEAQ (reference sequence). V lost 5 bases and J lost 4, with 10 bases in between. The CDR3 is made up of 13 amino acids. This CDR3 is CASSPRGPDTQYF. The CDR3 nucleotides read TGTGCCAGCAGCCCTAGGGGCCCAGATACGCAGTATTTT.

V and J are TRBV27 and TRBJ2-7; D is possibly TRBD1 (5 bases). With 1 base removed from V and 1 base from J, the gap between germline ends came to 11 bases. Germline CDR1 is MNHEY and CDR2 is SMNVEV (reference sequence). The CDR3 totals 15 residues. The CDR3 region has the DNA TGTGCCAGCAGTTTATTGGGGCAGGTGTCCTACGAGCAGTACTTC. It yields the protein CASSLLGQVSYEQYF.